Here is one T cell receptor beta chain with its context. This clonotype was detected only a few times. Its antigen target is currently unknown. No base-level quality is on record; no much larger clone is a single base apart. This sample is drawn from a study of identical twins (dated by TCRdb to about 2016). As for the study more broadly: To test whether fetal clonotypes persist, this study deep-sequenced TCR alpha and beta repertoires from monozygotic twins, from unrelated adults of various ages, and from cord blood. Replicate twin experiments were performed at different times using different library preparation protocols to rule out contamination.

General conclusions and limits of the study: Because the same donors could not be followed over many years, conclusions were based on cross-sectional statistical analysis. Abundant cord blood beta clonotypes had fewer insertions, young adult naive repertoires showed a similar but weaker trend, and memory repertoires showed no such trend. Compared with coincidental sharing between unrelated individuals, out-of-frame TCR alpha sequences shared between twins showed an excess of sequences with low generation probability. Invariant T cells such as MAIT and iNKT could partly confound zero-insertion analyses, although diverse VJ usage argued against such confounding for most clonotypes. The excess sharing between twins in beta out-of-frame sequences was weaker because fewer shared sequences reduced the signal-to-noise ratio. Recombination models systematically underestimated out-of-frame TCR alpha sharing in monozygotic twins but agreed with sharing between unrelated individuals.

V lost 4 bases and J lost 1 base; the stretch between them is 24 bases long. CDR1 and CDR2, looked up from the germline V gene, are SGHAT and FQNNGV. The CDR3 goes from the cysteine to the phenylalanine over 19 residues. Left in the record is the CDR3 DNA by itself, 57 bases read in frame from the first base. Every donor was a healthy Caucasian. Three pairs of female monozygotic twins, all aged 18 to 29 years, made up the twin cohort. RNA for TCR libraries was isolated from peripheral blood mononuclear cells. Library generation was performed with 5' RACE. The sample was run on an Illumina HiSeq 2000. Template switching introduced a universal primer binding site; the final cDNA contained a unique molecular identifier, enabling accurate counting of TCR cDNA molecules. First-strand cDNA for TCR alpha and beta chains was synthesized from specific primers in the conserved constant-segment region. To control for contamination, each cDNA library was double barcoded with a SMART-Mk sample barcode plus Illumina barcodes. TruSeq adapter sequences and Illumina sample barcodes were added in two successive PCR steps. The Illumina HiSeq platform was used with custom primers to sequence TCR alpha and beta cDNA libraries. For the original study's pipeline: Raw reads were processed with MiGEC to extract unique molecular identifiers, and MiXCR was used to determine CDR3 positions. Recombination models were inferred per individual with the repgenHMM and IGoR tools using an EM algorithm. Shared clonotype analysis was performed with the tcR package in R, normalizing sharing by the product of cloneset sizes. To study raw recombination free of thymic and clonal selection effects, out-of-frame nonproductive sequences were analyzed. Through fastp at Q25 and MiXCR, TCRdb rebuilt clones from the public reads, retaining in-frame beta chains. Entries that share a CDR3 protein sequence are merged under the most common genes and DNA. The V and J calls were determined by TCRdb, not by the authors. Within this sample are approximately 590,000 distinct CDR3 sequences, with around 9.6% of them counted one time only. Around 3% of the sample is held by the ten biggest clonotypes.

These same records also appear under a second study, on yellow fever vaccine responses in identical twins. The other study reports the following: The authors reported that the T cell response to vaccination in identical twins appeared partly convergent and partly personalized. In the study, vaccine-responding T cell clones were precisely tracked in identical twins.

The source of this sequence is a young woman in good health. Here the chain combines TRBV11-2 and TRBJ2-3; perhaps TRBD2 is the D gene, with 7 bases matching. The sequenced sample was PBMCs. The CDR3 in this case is CASSSGGRERVSGTDTQYF. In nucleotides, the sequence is TGTGCCAGCAGCTCCGGGGGGCGGGAGCGTGTGAGTGGCACAGATACGCAGTATTTT.